Listed here are 29 T cell receptor beta chains from one sample, sequenced in a study of shared clonotypes between healthy human individuals. Profiled with immunoSEQ multiplex PCR; TCRdb holds only in-frame clones, not every one. Found here are roughly 2.1 million clones, 90% to 95% of them singletons; the top ten hold approximately 1.7%. CD45RO-negative, CCR7-positively selected cells formed the naive CD8 fraction, excluding terminally differentiated effector memory CD45RA+ cells. The sequenced sample consisted of naive CD8+ T cells from PBMCs. The receptors here all came from a man younger than 30 in good health. Some clones in this sample may be carry-over from other donors' samples.

The J gene is TRBJ2-7, the V gene TRBV2; either TRBD1 or TRBD2 may fit D (5 bases each). This CDR3 region has 12 residues. The germline V and J ends were trimmed by 6 bases and 6 bases, with 12 bases remaining between them. Looked up from germline, CDR1 is SNHLY and CDR2 is FYNNEI. CDR3 DNA sequence: TGTGCCAGCAGGGGACCCGACTCCGAGCAGTACTTC. The encoded protein is CASRGPDSEQYF.

CDR3 nucleotide sequence: TGCAGCGTTGAAATGGGGTGGCTAGCGGTAAACCAAGAGACCCAGTACTTC. It yields the protein CSVEMGWLAVNQETQYF. The genes are TRBV29-1 and TRBJ2-5, with 7 nucleotides matching TRBD2. This CDR3 region has 17 residues. Germline CDR1 and CDR2: SQVTM and ANQGSEA. V lost 2 bases to trimming and J lost 0 bases; unmatched junction nucleotides: 12. Drawing the rest from reference TRBV29-1 and TRBJ2-5, the complete variable domain is SAVISQKPSRDICQRGTSLTIQCQVDSQVTMMFWYRQQPGQSLTLIATANQGSEATYESGFVIDKFPISRPNLTFSTLTVSNMSPEDSSIYLCSVEMGWLAVNQETQYFGPGTRLLVL.

The rearrangement links TRBV7-9 to TRBJ1-4; D is unresolved. Trimming shortened V by 7 bases and J by 8 bases, and 14 bases separated the two germline ends. The CDR3 length is 13 residues. Germline V gene lookup returns CDR1 SEHNR and CDR2 FQNEAQ (reference sequence). The CDR3 spells CASTGEFREKLFF. The DNA for the CDR3 is TGTGCCAGCACTGGGGAGTTCCGGGAAAAACTGTTTTTT.

The genes are TRBV7-9 and TRBJ2-3; 9 bases map to TRBD2. Germline trimming cut 5 bases from V and 5 bases from J; bases unmatched to any gene: 11. The CDR3 length is 16 residues. Germline loops: CDR1 SEHNR, CDR2 FQNEAQ (reference sequence). Here the CDR3 DNA reads TGTGCCAGCAGCCCCCGTGGCGGGAGGGCCATAGATACGCAGTATTTT. Translating gives CASSPRGGRAIDTQYF.

With regard to this clone: Other nucleotide sequences in the sample specify the same CDR3. The rearrangement uses TRBV19 and TRBJ1-5; no definite D call. The V end was cut by 3 bases, the J end by 4 bases, with 7 bases between. The CDR3 contains 13 residues. Looked up from germline, CDR1 is LNHDA and CDR2 is SQIVND (reference sequence). CDR3 residues: CASSIKGNQPQHF. The CDR3 region has the DNA TGTGCCAGTAGTATTAAGGGAAATCAGCCCCAGCATTTT.

The rearrangement joins TRBV27 to TRBJ1-4; D is uncertain. Looked up from germline, CDR1 is MNHEY and CDR2 is SMNVEV (reference sequence). The CDR3 is 14 residues long. Trimming took off 4 bases at V and 8 bases at J, with 14 bases between the two ends. The CDR3 DNA sequence: TGTGCCAGCAGTTATGTTCGGCAGCAGGAAAAACTGTTTTTT. Translating it yields CASSYVRQQEKLFF.

The chain links TRBV7-8 to TRBJ2-1; D perhaps matches TRBD2 (6 bases). The germline gives CDR1 SGHVS, CDR2 FQNEAQ. V gave up 1 base and J gave up 4 bases, with 14 bases separating them. The CDR3 has 16 amino acids. This CDR3 reads CASSLEGASVYNEQFF. In nucleotides, the CDR3 is TGTGCCAGCAGCTTAGAGGGAGCTAGCGTTTACAATGAGCAGTTCTTC.

The CDR3 nucleotides are TGTGCCAGCACCACCGGGGGGTCCTACGAGCAGTACTTC. This gives the protein CASTTGGSYEQYF. The gene calls are TRBV7-9 and TRBJ2-7, with TRBD2 identical over 7 bases. Germline loops: CDR1 SEHNR, CDR2 FQNEAQ (reference sequence). Trimming removed 7 bases from V and 1 base from J; junction bases left unmatched: 4. This CDR3 contains 13 residues.

The chain uses TRBV9 and TRBJ2-7; weak D call: TRBD1 (6 bases). Germline V gives CDR1 SGDLS, CDR2 YYNGEE. Trimming stripped 3 bases from V and 1 base from J, with 11 bases between. The CDR3 contains 14 residues. CDR3 nucleotide sequence: TGTGCCAGCAGCGAGGGACATATGTCCTACGAGCAGTACTTC. It codes for CASSEGHMSYEQYF. The full variable domain, completed using reference TRBV9 and TRBJ2-7, is DSGVTQTPKHLITATGQRVTLRCSPRSGDLSVYWYQQSLDQGLQFLIQYYNGEERAKGNILERFSAQQFPDLHSELNLSSLELGDSALYFCASSEGHMSYEQYFGPGTRLTVT.

V gene TRBV19 combines with J gene TRBJ1-1; 8 positions agree with TRBD1. Trimming took 7 bases from V and 1 from J; bases not matched to a gene: 11. The CDR3 extends over 16 amino acids. Looked up from germline, CDR1 is LNHDA and CDR2 is SQIVND (reference sequence). CDR3 in amino acids: CASKDRAGKGNTEAFF. In DNA, the CDR3 is TGTGCCAGTAAGGACAGGGCTGGAAAAGGGAACACTGAAGCTTTCTTT.

This rearrangement joins TRBV28 to TRBJ1-5, with D tentatively TRBD1 (5 bases). CDR1 and CDR2 from the germline V gene are MDHEN and SYDVKM. The V end lost 6 bases, the J end lost 8 bases, and 29 bases lay between the germline ends. The CDR3 length is 18 residues. This chain's CDR3 is CASSPGSYFTGFEEPQHF. CDR3 coding DNA: TGTGCCAGCAGCCCAGGGTCCTATTTCACAGGTTTTGAGGAGCCCCAGCATTTT.

This sequence joins TRBV28 and TRBJ2-7; 7 nucleotides agree with TRBD1. Per the germline V gene, CDR1 is MDHEN and CDR2 is SYDVKM. The V segment lost 6 bases and the J segment 1 base; nucleotides outside the gene matches: 6. This CDR3 spans 14 amino acids. The chain's CDR3 is CASRPWTGSYEQYF. CDR3 bases: TGTGCCAGCAGGCCATGGACAGGATCCTACGAGCAGTACTTC.

This chain joins TRBV13 and TRBJ2-5; D gene unclear. The V end was cut by 5 bases, the J end by 4 bases, with 11 bases between. The CDR3 spans 13 residues. Germline CDR1 PRHDT, CDR2 FYEKMQ (reference sequence). CDR3 loop: CASSEMIGETQYF. The CDR3 DNA reads TGTGCCAGCAGCGAGATGATCGGAGAGACCCAGTACTTC.

The chain has TRBV7-2 and TRBJ2-1; D possibly corresponds to TRBD1 (5 bases). V was cut by 5 bases and J by 0 bases, with 11 bases left in between. Germline V gene sequence: CDR1 SGHTA, CDR2 FQGNSA. There are 15 residues in the CDR3. For the CDR3, the DNA is TGTGCCAGCAGCCCAGACAGTTACTCCTACAATGAGCAGTTCTTC. Amino acid sequence: CASSPDSYSYNEQFF.

The genes are TRBV27 and TRBJ2-7; 9 bases align to TRBD1. This CDR3 region has 15 residues. Germline values: CDR1 MNHEY, CDR2 SMNVEV (reference sequence). V was clipped by 7 bases and J by 3 bases; unmatched bases: 10. The CDR3 DNA follows: TGTGCCAGCAATACCCTTACAGGGGGCGGCTACGAGCAGTACTTC. Its translation is CASNTLTGGGYEQYF.

This rearrangement joins TRBV7-8 to TRBJ2-7; TRBD2 matches at 11 bases. Germline V gene sequence: CDR1 SGHVS, CDR2 FQNEAQ. The trim removed 4 bases at V and 2 bases at J, leaving 4 bases unmatched. The CDR3 sequence is 15 residues long. The CDR3 DNA reads as TGTGCCAGCAGCTCGCCGGGACTAGCGGCCTACGAGCAGTACTTC. This gives the protein CASSSPGLAAYEQYF.

The CDR3 is CSVRSGTASGNTIYF. The DNA for the CDR3 is TGCAGCGTGAGGTCGGGGACAGCCTCTGGAAACACCATATATTTT. V is TRBV29-1 and J is TRBJ1-3; 7 nucleotides agree with TRBD1. The germline V gene encodes CDR1 SQVTM and CDR2 ANQGSEA. The CDR3 has 15 residues. With V trimmed by 6 bases and J by 0 bases, 8 bases remained unmatched. Variable domain in full (rest from reference TRBV29-1 and TRBJ1-3): SAVISQKPSRDICQRGTSLTIQCQVDSQVTMMFWYRQQPGQSLTLIATANQGSEATYESGFVIDKFPISRPNLTFSTLTVSNMSPEDSSIYLCSVRSGTASGNTIYFGEGSWLTVV.

This chain connects TRBV7-8 to TRBJ2-3; TRBD1 might be the D (6 bases). Germline V CDR1 and CDR2: SGHVS, FQNEAQ. Trimming took 8 bases from V and 5 from J, leaving 17 bases between them. CDR3 size: 14 residues. Here the CDR3 reads CASLGAPELDTQYF. CDR3 DNA sequence: TGTGCCAGCTTGGGGGCTCCGGAGTTAGATACGCAGTATTTT.

The chain couples TRBV29-1 to TRBJ2-6; a weak D match, TRBD1 (6 bases). Looked up from germline, CDR1 is SQVTM and CDR2 is ANQGSEA. The CDR3 is 17 amino acids. V was pared by 5 bases and J by 0 bases, with 17 bases between. The CDR3 DNA is TGCAGCGTTTGGGGGCAGGCCTACGGCTCTGGGGCCAACGTCCTGACTTTC. It codes for CSVWGQAYGSGANVLTF.

The chain combines TRBV27 with TRBJ1-1; D is unclear. Trimming removed 1 base at V and 7 bases at J, with 10 bases between. The CDR3 sequence is 13 residues long. The germline CDR1 and CDR2 sequences are MNHEY and SMNVEV (reference sequence). CDR3 in DNA: TGTGCCAGCAGTTTATTTGCTAGGGTTGAAGCTTTCTTT. Its translation: CASSLFARVEAFF.

This rearrangement joins TRBV11-3 to TRBJ2-1; TRBD2 might be the D (6 bases). The V end lost 8 bases, the J end lost 2 bases, and 16 bases lay between the germline ends. This CDR3 has 15 residues. Per the germline V gene, CDR1 is SGHNT and CDR2 is YENEEA. CDR3 sequence (DNA): TGTGCCAGCTCCATCCGGCGGGGCCCCTACAATGAGCAGTTCTTC. Its translation: CASSIRRGPYNEQFF.

This clone was picked up one time. V and J are TRBV7-3 and TRBJ1-1; weak D call: TRBD1 (6 bases). With 1 base removed from V and 1 base from J, the gap between germline ends came to 13 bases. The CDR3 totals 16 residues. Per the germline V gene, CDR1 is SGHTA and CDR2 is FQGTGA. CDR3 DNA sequence: TGTGCCAGCAGCTTAAATCTGGGACACCAGAACACTGAAGCTTTCTTT. It specifies CASSLNLGHQNTEAFF.

This clone has a single count. The chain uses TRBV2 and TRBJ2-5; TRBD2 matches at 10 bases. Germline values: CDR1 SNHLY, CDR2 FYNNEI. The CDR3 runs to 16 residues. V lost 7 bases and J lost 4; bases outside the gene matches: 12. CDR3 amino acids: CASTPALAGVRETQYF. The DNA for the CDR3 is TGTGCCAGCACGCCTGCCCTAGCGGGAGTTCGAGAGACCCAGTACTTC.

V and J are TRBV9 and TRBJ2-7; the match to TRBD2 covers 9 bases. The V gene end was trimmed by 0 bases and the J gene end by 0 bases; junction bases not matched to a gene: 10. Germline CDR1 is SGDLS and CDR2 is YYNGEE. This CDR3 region has 18 residues. As DNA, the CDR3 is TGTGCCAGCAGCGTAGGGGACCGAGCGGGGGGAAGCTCCTACGAGCAGTACTTC. The encoded protein is CASSVGDRAGGSSYEQYF.

Notes on this clone: A read error is possible here, since a much larger clone lies one base away. V gene TRBV9 combines with J gene TRBJ2-1, with 9 nucleotides matching TRBD2. Germline CDR1 and CDR2: SGDLS and YYNGEE. This CDR3 region has 14 residues. Germline trimming cut 4 bases from V and 5 bases from J; bases unmatched to any gene: 4. CDR3 sequence (DNA): TGTGCCAGCAGCAGGCTAGCGGGGAACAATGAGCAGTTCTTC. Its translation is CASSRLAGNNEQFF.

The J gene is TRBJ2-7, the V gene TRBV6-6; 9 bases align to TRBD2. Trimming cost V 5 bases and J 3 bases; bases outside gene matches: 8. The CDR3 runs 15 residues. Germline lookup yields CDR1 MNHNY and CDR2 SVGAGI (reference sequence). CDR3: CASSHYRTSDYEQYF. For the CDR3, the DNA is TGTGCCAGCAGTCACTATCGGACTAGCGACTACGAGCAGTACTTC.

The chain carries TRBV19 and TRBJ1-1; TRBD1 agrees at 7 bases. Trimming removed 6 bases from V and 0 bases from J; junction bases left unmatched: 7. Germline CDR1 LNHDA, CDR2 SQIVND (reference sequence). The CDR3 totals 15 residues. The CDR3 nucleotides read TGTGCCAGTAGGAACCCGGGACAGCTGAACACTGAAGCTTTCTTT. Its translation: CASRNPGQLNTEAFF. The whole variable domain, remainder taken from reference TRBV19 and TRBJ1-1, is DGGITQSPKYLFRKEGQNVTLSCEQNLNHDAMYWYRQDPGQGLRLIYYSQIVNDFQKGDIAEGYSVSREKKESFPLTVTSAQKNPTAFYLCASRNPGQLNTEAFFGQGTRLTVV.

The chain links TRBV28 to TRBJ1-1; D not resolved. Looked up from germline, CDR1 is MDHEN and CDR2 is SYDVKM. V lost 2 bases and J 0 bases, leaving 13 bases between the germline ends. This CDR3 spans 16 amino acids. The chain's CDR3 is CASSLPPRHLNTEAFF. The CDR3, as DNA: TGTGCCAGCAGTTTACCCCCGCGGCACCTGAACACTGAAGCTTTCTTT.

The V and J genes are TRBV4-3 and TRBJ2-7; tentative D call: TRBD2 (5 bases). Trimming left V 1 base short and J 3 bases short, with 13 bases between. CDR3 length: 15 amino acids. CDR1 and CDR2 from the germline V gene are LGHNA and YSLEER. The CDR3 is CASSQALGEFYEQYF. The CDR3 coding sequence is TGCGCCAGCAGCCAAGCGTTGGGAGAATTCTACGAGCAGTACTTC.